These 21 T cell receptor beta chains were sequenced from one sample in a study of cytomegalovirus exposure and HLA in healthy donors. Both 60 Vbeta primers and 13 Jbeta primers went into the PCR. Measured with immunoSEQ multiplex PCR; TCRdb has only the in-frame clones, and not every one. The top ten clones hold approximately 3.4% of a sample with 60,000 to 85,000 clones, 78% of them seen once. The specimen was PBMCs. The receptor set was obtained from a man aged 40-49 years in good health and CMV-seronegative.

The V call is TRBV5-6, the J call TRBJ1-5; D might be TRBD1 (5 bases). Germline lookup yields CDR1 SGHDT and CDR2 YYEEEE. Deletions cut 2 bases from V and 6 bases from J, with 12 bases between. There are 14 residues in the CDR3. This CDR3 is CASSFPGGSQPQHF. CDR3 sequence (DNA): TGTGCCAGCAGCTTTCCCGGGGGAAGTCAGCCCCAGCATTTT.

Only one count was recorded for this clone. This chain connects TRBV19 to TRBJ2-2; perhaps TRBD2 as D (6 bases). The V end was cut by 5 bases, the J end by 3 bases, with 10 bases between. Germline CDR1 and CDR2: LNHDA and SQIVND (reference sequence). This CDR3 spans 14 amino acids. CDR3 residues: CASSAGRYTGELFF. The CDR3 bases are TGTGCCAGTAGTGCCGGGAGATACACCGGGGAGCTGTTTTTT.

This sequence joins TRBV7-3 and TRBJ1-4; TRBD1 matches at 12 bases. J gave up 8 bases and V 2 bases, and 3 bases lay outside the gene matches. The CDR3 consists of 15 residues. CDR1 and CDR2 from the germline V gene are SGHTA and FQGTGA. CDR3 sequence: CASSLGTGGLEKLFF. The CDR3 nucleotides read TGTGCCAGCAGCTTAGGGACAGGGGGCTTGGAAAAACTGTTTTTT.

Regarding this clone: Other nucleotide sequences from this sample produce the same CDR3. This chain connects TRBV5-1 to TRBJ2-5, with D possibly TRBD2 on 6 matching bases. Per germline, CDR1 SGHRS and CDR2 YFSETQ. This CDR3 has 15 residues. V dropped 2 bases and J dropped 0 bases, with 11 bases sitting between them. CDR3 in amino acids: CASSLGTAYQETQYF. CDR3 sequence (DNA): TGCGCCAGCAGCTTAGGGACTGCGTACCAAGAGACCCAGTACTTC.

The gene calls are TRBV5-4 and TRBJ1-2; D may be TRBD1 (5 bases). The V end lost 9 bases, the J end lost 2 bases, and 17 bases lay between the germline ends. Germline CDR1 is SGHNT and CDR2 is YYREEE (reference sequence). CDR3 length: 14 amino acids. CDR3 protein: CATLKEDRNYGYTF. In nucleotides, the CDR3 is TGTGCCACCCTGAAGGAAGACAGAAACTATGGCTACACCTTC.

J is TRBJ2-3 and V is TRBV7-3, with a weak D call TRBD2 (7 bases). Trimming stripped 5 bases from V and 5 bases from J, with 17 bases between. This CDR3 is built from 15 residues. Germline V gives CDR1 SGHTA, CDR2 FQGTGA. The DNA of the CDR3 is TGTGCCAGCAGCATTGACGGGGGGCCTTTAGATACGCAGTATTTT. As protein: CASSIDGGPLDTQYF. The full variable domain, in which reference TRBV7-3 and TRBJ2-3 provide the parts outside the CDR3, is GAGVSQTPSNKVTEKGKYVELRCDPISGHTALYWYRQSLGQGPEFLIYFQGTGAADDSGLPNDRFFAVRPEGSVSTLKIQRTERGDSAVYLCASSIDGGPLDTQYFGPGTRLTVL.

The V and J genes are TRBV28 and TRBJ1-5; tentative D call: TRBD1 (5 bases). V lost 4 bases and J 9 bases, leaving 10 bases between the germline ends. Germline values: CDR1 MDHEN, CDR2 SYDVKM. This CDR3 region has 12 residues. The CDR3 DNA follows: TGTGCCAGCAGTTCCGGGGGGGGGCCCCAGCATTTT. Its translation is CASSSGGGPQHF.

V is TRBV29-1 and J is TRBJ2-2, with 9 bases identical to TRBD1. Trimming removed 2 bases from V and 5 bases from J; junction bases left unmatched: 12. The CDR3 is 17 amino acids. CDR1 and CDR2 (germline): SQVTM, ANQGSEA. The CDR3 loop is CSVEKHIGDRGTGELFF. The CDR3 nucleotides read TGCAGCGTTGAAAAACACATAGGCGACAGGGGGACCGGGGAGCTGTTTTTT.

This sequence joins TRBV27 and TRBJ1-1; D might be TRBD1 (5 bases). This CDR3 spans 14 amino acids. Germline V gives CDR1 MNHEY, CDR2 SMNVEV (reference sequence). The V and J ends lost 0 bases and 6 bases respectively, with 11 bases between them. CDR3 amino acids: CASSLSSGGPEAFF. Here the CDR3 DNA reads TGTGCCAGCAGTTTATCATCCGGGGGACCTGAAGCTTTCTTT.

The V and J genes are TRBV28 and TRBJ2-3; D is unresolved. Germline lookup yields CDR1 MDHEN and CDR2 SYDVKM. The CDR3 covers 17 residues. V lost 6 bases to trimming and J lost 1 base, with 20 bases between them. CDR3 coding DNA: TGTGCCAGCAGCCACCGGTTCCAAGTGTCCGGCACAGATACGCAGTATTTT. The encoded protein is CASSHRFQVSGTDTQYF. The entire variable domain, with the rest obtained from reference TRBV28 and TRBJ2-3, is as follows: DVKVTQSSRYLVKRTGEKVFLECVQDMDHENMFWYRQDPGLGLRLIYFSYDVKMKEKGDIPEGYSVSREKKERFSLILESASTNQTSMYLCASSHRFQVSGTDTQYFGPGTRLTVL.

There are a few counts of this clone. The chain has TRBV23-1 and TRBJ1-5; no reliable D call. TRBV23-1 is designated an ORF whose function remains uncertain. The CDR3 sequence is 16 residues long. The V end was cut by 4 bases, the J end by 3 bases, with 16 bases between. CDR3 nucleotides: TGCGCCAGCAGTCTGCACTACAACATTCCCAATCAGCCCCAGCATTTT. Its protein is CASSLHYNIPNQPQHF.

The rearrangement joins TRBV6-5 to TRBJ2-7; 12 bases are shared with TRBD1. V lost 2 bases to trimming and J lost 5 bases; unmatched junction nucleotides: 7. CDR1 is MNHEY, CDR2 SVGAGI, per germline. The CDR3 loop spans 16 amino acids. CDR3 sequence: CASSYGGTGGAHEQYF. CDR3 DNA sequence: TGTGCCAGCAGTTACGGGGGGACAGGGGGCGCGCACGAGCAGTACTTC.

V usage is TRBV6-6 and J usage is TRBJ1-5; 8 bases align to TRBD1. Germline V lookup: CDR1 MNHNY, CDR2 SVGAGI (reference sequence). The CDR3 covers 13 residues. J lost 4 bases, V lost 7 bases, and 3 bases had no gene match. CDR3 in amino acids: CASKQGVNQPQHF. The CDR3, as DNA: TGTGCCAGCAAACAGGGGGTTAATCAGCCCCAGCATTTT.

In nucleotides, the CDR3 is TGCGCCAGCAGCCAAGTTGTGGGCGCGCGCACCGGGGAGCTGTTTTTT. Protein product: CASSQVVGARTGELFF. The chain links TRBV4-3 to TRBJ2-2; D is unclear. Deletions cut 1 base from V and 4 bases from J, with 13 bases between. This CDR3 region has 16 residues. Germline values: CDR1 LGHNA, CDR2 YSLEER.

The V call is TRBV5-1, the J call TRBJ2-3, with TRBD1 identical over 8 bases. V shed 4 bases and J 5 bases; nucleotides not matched to a gene: 12. The CDR3 sequence is 16 residues long. Looked up from germline, CDR1 is SGHRS and CDR2 is YFSETQ. CDR3 residues: CASSADRGIIVDTQYF. The CDR3 coding sequence is TGCGCCAGCAGCGCCGACAGGGGCATTATTGTAGATACGCAGTATTTT.

J is TRBJ2-3 and V is TRBV28, with 8 bases that match TRBD2. Trimming at V came to 10 bases and at J to 3 bases, leaving 18 bases not matched to a gene. The CDR3 runs 17 residues. Per germline, CDR1 MDHEN and CDR2 SYDVKM. CDR3 nucleotide sequence: TGTGCCACCGGCCTCGAGGGGCCGGGGGGGGGTACAGATACGCAGTATTTT. This gives the protein CATGLEGPGGGTDTQYF.

The chain recombines TRBV7-2 with TRBJ2-7; TRBD2 aligns across 7 bases. CDR3 length: 15 amino acids. Trimming at V came to 3 bases and at J to 2 bases, leaving 7 bases not matched to a gene. Looked up from germline, CDR1 is SGHTA and CDR2 is FQGNSA. CDR3 in amino acids: CASSLEAGPTYEQYF. CDR3 DNA sequence: TGTGCCAGCAGCTTGGAAGCGGGGCCCACCTACGAGCAGTACTTC.

CDR3 sequence: CASSLAQGTGTDTQYF. The CDR3 DNA reads as TGTGCCAGCAGCTTAGCGCAGGGGACAGGCACAGATACGCAGTATTTT. This chain connects TRBV7-2 to TRBJ2-3; 7 nucleotides match TRBD1. Germline CDR1 reads SGHTA; CDR2 reads FQGNSA. The CDR3 is 16 residues long. V dropped 0 bases and J dropped 1; count of bases not matched to a gene: 4.

The J gene is TRBJ1-2, the V gene TRBV4-3; D possibly corresponds to TRBD1 (5 bases). The CDR3 contains 15 residues. V was trimmed by 0 bases and J by 6 bases, leaving 14 bases between them. Germline CDR1 and CDR2: LGHNA and YSLEER. Here the CDR3 DNA reads TGCGCCAGCAGCCAAGATCCTTTATGGGGCCATGGCTACACCTTC. Translating gives CASSQDPLWGHGYTF.

The J gene is TRBJ1-2, the V gene TRBV12-5; tentatively, D is TRBD1 (6 bases). Trimming removed 2 bases at V and 8 bases at J, with 9 bases between. CDR1 and CDR2 from the germline V gene are LGHNT and FRNRAP. The CDR3 has 12 residues. This chain's CDR3 is CASGLNREGYTF. In DNA, the CDR3 is TGTGCTAGTGGTTTGAACAGGGAGGGCTACACCTTC.

The chain combines TRBV2 with TRBJ2-5; D is uncertain. CDR3 length equals 14 residues. Trimming removed 0 bases at V and 2 bases at J, with 7 bases between. CDR1 SNHLY and CDR2 FYNNEI come from the germline V gene. Here the CDR3 DNA reads TGTGCCAGCAGTGAAGCGCTCAGTCAAGAGACCCAGTACTTC. This codes for CASSEALSQETQYF. Full variable domain (rest looked up from reference TRBV2 and TRBJ2-5): EPEVTQTPSHQVTQMGQEVILRCVPISNHLYFYWYRQILGQKVEFLVSFYNNEISEKSEIFDDQFSVERPDGSNFTLKIRSTKLEDSAMYFCASSEALSQETQYFGPGTRLLVL.